This T cell receptor (beta chain) originates from a study of shared clonotypes between healthy human individuals (dated by TCRdb to the early 2020s). About the full investigation: The cohort comprised a couple of women and a few men aged 18 to 49 years. Leukapheresis yielded between about 0.94 and 9 billion PBMCs per donor. Per donor, three plates each were used for CD4 naive and CD4 memory, two for CD8 naive, and one for CD8 memory. To increase sequencing depth and limit assay-specific biases, different laboratories used diverse techniques to prepare libraries and sequence TCR repertoires. To estimate repertoire size and how much clonotype sharing occurs between individuals, the study deeply sequenced the blood TCR repertoires of about five healthy adults.

As regards this clone: What this receptor recognizes is not known. There are no base qualities to consult, and no much larger clone falls within one base.

The junction shows trimming of 7 bases on V and 2 bases on J, plus 8 bases between the germline ends. The germline V gene specifies SNHLY as CDR1 and FYNNEI as CDR2. The CDR3 has 12 amino acids, counting the end cysteine and phenylalanine. This entry keeps only the CDR3 DNA: 36 bases, framed from base 1. For the CD8 naive samples, CD45RO-negative cells were positively selected for CCR7, yielding a CD45RA+CCR7+ population from which TemRA cells were excluded. The donors were healthy, HIV-negative adults with no recently reported acute infections or vaccinations. Only Caucasian adults living in Nashville, Tennessee, USA were represented among the donors. After blood collection by leukapheresis, PBMCs were isolated using Ficoll-Histopaque density gradient centrifugation and then cryopreserved in the vapor phase of liquid nitrogen. Purity and quantity of every magnetically sorted T cell population were checked by analytical flow cytometry. Genomic DNA was isolated from each sorted fraction and quantified by UV absorbance on a Nanodrop 2000c.

Beyond this particular receptor, the publication reports: Incomplete sequencing was indicated by rarefaction of sorted-subset datasets, despite the large sequencing depth. Clonotypes shared by all four sorted-subset donors showed higher generation probabilities than non-shared clonotypes. Sampling was restricted to blood, and TCR repertoires in tissues likely differ from the TCR repertoires found in blood. Across four donors, roughly 5.1% of naive CD4, over 3% of naive CD8, under 2.5% of memory CD4, and under 0.45% of memory CD8 clonotypes were shared. Because the study included only a small number of donors, the genetic and exposure-history diversity represented was limited. Based on pairwise subsampling, the degree of clonotype sharing among donors was expected to be affected by sequencing depth. Larger estimated clonotype richness was generally found for naive subsets than for memory subsets.

TCR CDR3 regions were amplified from genomic DNA by multiplex PCR using the deep immunoSEQ assay. Extracted genomic DNA from each cell subset was spread evenly across all wells of several immunoSEQ 96-well plates, with each plate serving as a replicate. For sorted subsets, around 200 ng genomic DNA, equal to about 30,000 T cell genomes, was loaded into each replicate PCR. The purified libraries were quantified using a Qubit 3.0 fluorometer, sized with a Bioanalyzer 2100, and then quantified again using the KAPA Library Quantification kit. Every immunoSEQ 96-well plate was sequenced on a separate single-read 150-cycle Illumina NextSeq 550 flow cell. Processing in the source paper ran as follows. The immunoSEQ output contained only junctional sequences without quality scores, so filtering could not match that applied to full-length reads. To assign V/J genes and CDR3, sequences were annotated against IMGT germline references using PyIR, a Python wrapper for IgBLAST v1.9. Reads with weak V/J assignments (E-value above 1e-6), missing CDR3, stop codons, out-of-frame junctions, or ambiguous translated residues were removed. V3J clonotypes were defined as sequences sharing the same inferred V gene, J gene, and CDR3 amino acid sequence. Percentage overlap between repertoires was computed as shared unique clonotypes divided by the size of the smaller repertoire. Repertoire richness was assessed with RTK rarefaction, the Chao1 estimator, and Recon v2.1 estimates of unobserved clonotypes. OLGA was used to compute generation probabilities for all TCRbeta clonotypes that the gDNA method yielded from a handful of donors. In its TCRdb copy, this immuneACCESS table keeps in-frame sequences only and misses some clones. Where compared with another copy, unresolved V genes explain less than half of these, and the others have no known cause. Clonal size and the V and J genes are those of that table, whereas D and trimming came from the DNA. This sample gives approximately 590,000 clones in total; less than 97% of them show up just once. The biggest ten clones account for about 0.11% of the sample.

The rearrangement joined TRBV2 to TRBJ2-5; TRBD2 is possibly the D segment (6 matching bases). Material for sequencing was naive CD8+ T cells sorted from blood. This sample's cell subset or site label indicates: CD45RA+CCR7+. The origin of this receptor is a woman aged 25 to 45 in good health. The CDR3 corresponds to CASMAGQETQYF. The nucleotides read TGTGCCAGCATGGCGGGGCAAGAGACCCAGTACTTC.